The sample holds one count of the clone carrying this T cell receptor (beta chain). Trimming removed 5 bases from V and 0 bases from J, with 17 bases in between. The germline V gene encodes CDR1 SGHTA and CDR2 FQGNSA. The CDR3 loop spans 17 amino acids. The authors' processing: Amplification of reference gene primers provided the estimated nucleated cell counts. Method: immunoSEQ multiplex PCR; TCRdb's copy keeps in-frame clones and lacks some. For V, J and clone size, that table is used; D and trimming come from the DNA. The sample comprises around 150,000 clones, around 92% of which are singletons, and about 5.3% rests with the top ten. These data belong to a study of blood T cell repertoires in COVID-19. The overall study: The study drew acute and convalescent COVID-19 samples from the United States, Italy and Spain. T cells, B-cell-depleted T cells, or PBMCs provided the cDNA or gDNA that served as material.

The rearrangement joins TRBV7-2 to TRBJ1-3, with a tentative D call TRBD1 (6 bases). The sequenced sample was peripheral blood. This TCR came from a man aged 30 to 39 with COVID-19, enrolled during active disease. In nucleotides, the CDR3 is TGTGCCAGCAGCCGTGCCCGGGGGGGACACTCTGGAAACACCATATATTTT. Translated, it gives CASSRARGGHSGNTIYF.